The rows below give T cell receptor beta chains drawn from one sample of a study of CDR3 diversity in severe acne. MiXCR, applied by TCRdb to the PCR reads, yields one record per CDR3 protein. The sample gives about 76,000 distinct CDR3 sequences, about 54% of which show up once; 13% to 15% is in the top ten. Sequenced: blood. The receptors originated from a male donor in good health, without acne. The CDR3 runs from the conserved cysteine through the conserved F or W. A D gene is named only where the DNA matches it firmly. The listing skips clone size in some rows; elsewhere it reads once, few, many or a size class.

V	size	length	J	D	DNA	CDR3
TRBV7-2	-	14	TRBJ1-1	-	TGTGCCAGCAGCCCCGTGGTGGGGCGGACTGAAGCTTTCTTT	CASSPVVGRTEAFF
TRBV4-1	-	14	TRBJ1-4	-	TGCGCCAGCAGCGGGGGGCTAGTTAATGAAAAACTGTTTTTT	CASSGGLVNEKLFF
TRBV5-8	-	13	TRBJ2-7	TRBD1	TGTGCCAGCAGAGGGACAGCCACCTACGAGCAGTACTTC	CASRGTATYEQYF
TRBV11-2	-	16	TRBJ2-7	TRBD2	TGTGCCAGCACCATGAGCACTGGCGGGAGTAGATCCGAGCAGTACTTC	CASTMSTGGSRSEQYF
TRBV29-1	few	14	TRBJ2-5	-	TGCAGCGTTGAAGAATGGAGTCGTCAAGAGACCCAGTACTTC	CSVEEWSRQETQYF
TRBV12-3/TRBV12-4	many	12	TRBJ1-1	-	TGTGCCAGCAGTTTCGGGAACACTGAAGCTTTCTTT	CASSFGNTEAFF
TRBV2	few	15	TRBJ2-2	-	TGTGCCAGCAGTGGGGGAACCACCGGGGCCGGGGAGCTGTTTTTT	CASSGGTTGAGELFF
TRBV24-1	-	17	TRBJ2-5	TRBD2	TGTGCCACCCGAGGGACTAGCGGGAGGACCCTCCAAGAGACCCAGTACTTC	CATRGTSGRTLQETQYF
TRBV9	many	14	TRBJ2-7	-	TGTGCCAGCAGCGTAGGTGTAGGGATCTACGAGCAGTACTTC	CASSVGVGIYEQYF
TRBV6-1	many	15	TRBJ2-1	-	TGTGCCAGCAGTGAATTATCGGATTCAAGCAATGAGCAGTTCTTC	CASSELSDSSNEQFF
TRBV11-2	-	15	TRBJ2-5	-	TGTGCCAGCAGCTTTGGGGCTGTGGCCCAAGGGACCCAGTACTTC	CASSFGAVAQGTQYF
TRBV4-1	once	15	TRBJ1-2	-	TGCGCCAGCAGCCGGGGGCAGCAGGCCGTCTATGGCTACACCTTC	CASSRGQQAVYGYTF
TRBV20-1	few	13	TRBJ2-5	TRBD2	TGCAGTGCTAGACTAGCGGAGCAAGAGACCCAGTACTTC	CSARLAEQETQYF
TRBV7-8	-	15	TRBJ2-7	-	TGTGCCAGCAGCCTTGATCTCGGGGTCTCCTACGAGCAGTACTTC	CASSLDLGVSYEQYF
TRBV29-1	-	10	TRBJ2-7	-	TGCAGCGTTGAAGACTACGAGCAGTACTTC	CSVEDYEQYF
TRBV7-2	-	22	TRBJ2-5	-	-	CASSLYGGENEKLFFGSGTQYF
TRBV9	few	19	TRBJ2-6	-	TGTGCCAGCAGCTCTCGACAGACTAGGTCCATACCTGGGGCCAACGTCCTGACTTTC	CASSSRQTRSIPGANVLTF
TRBV5-1	many	14	TRBJ2-7	TRBD1	TGCGCCAGTAATGATGAGGGACAGGGCACCAAGCAGTACTTC	CASNDEGQGTKQYF
TRBV20-1	many	14	TRBJ1-2	-	TGCAGTGCTAGAGGGGGACGCCAAGGGGGTGGCTACACCTTC	CSARGGRQGGGYTF
TRBV9	-	12	TRBJ1-1	-	TGTGCCAGCAGCGTAAGGGCAACTGAAGCTTCCTTT	CASSVRATEASF
TRBV7-3	-	13	TRBJ2-5	TRBD2	TGTGCCAGCAGCCCCGATAGCGGGGAGACCCAGTACTTC	CASSPDSGETQYF
TRBV25-1	many	13	TRBJ1-2	-	TGTGCCAGCAGTGAAGGCAGCCACTATGGCTACACCTTC	CASSEGSHYGYTF
TRBV24-1	once	13	TRBJ2-3	-	TGTGCCACCAGCGGTTCCGGGGCAGATACGCAGTATTTT	CATSGSGADTQYF
TRBV19	-	14	TRBJ1-5	-	TGTGCCAGTAGTAGGGGGGGTGGCAATCAGCCCCAGCATTTT	CASSRGGGNQPQHF
TRBV7-9	-	15	TRBJ2-7	TRBD1	TGTGCCAGCAGCTTATGGGGGACAGGGAATTACGAGCAGTACTTC	CASSLWGTGNYEQYF
TRBV20-1	few	13	TRBJ2-5	-	TGCAGTGCTAGGACAGAGACCAGAGAGACCCAGTACTTC	CSARTETRETQYF
TRBV7-7	-	12	TRBJ2-1	-	TGTGCCCAACATCCGGAGGGGGATGAGCAGTTCTTC	CAQHPEGDEQFF
TRBV20-1	many	11	TRBJ1-2	-	TGCAGTGCTAGCGGTGGAGGTAGCTACACCTTC	CSASGGGSYTF
TRBV20-1	medium-sized	14	TRBJ2-1	-	TGCAGTGCCCCTACGAGGCGGGGTTACAATGAGCAGTTCTTC	CSAPTRRGYNEQFF
TRBV7-3	few	12	TRBJ2-7	-	TGTGCCAGCAGCTCGGCTGGCGACGAGCAGTACTTC	CASSSAGDEQYF
TRBV6-1	many	13	TRBJ1-2	TRBD1	TGTGCCAGCAGTGCCGGGACAGGCTATGGCTACACCTTC	CASSAGTGYGYTF
TRBV5-1	-	13	TRBJ2-2	-	TGCGCCAGCAGCTTGGATGGCACCGGGGAGCTGTTTTTT	CASSLDGTGELFF
TRBV20-1	-	15	TRBJ2-7	TRBD1	TGCAGCGCTAGAGACGGGGACAGGGGGTCTAGCGAGCAGTACTTC	CSARDGDRGSSEQYF
TRBV3-1	-	15	TRBJ1-4	-	TGTGCCAGCAGCCAAGAAGGGAGTAATAACGAAAGACTGTTTTTC	CASSQEGSNNERLFF
TRBV10-2	many	20	TRBJ1-1	-	TGCGCCAGCAGTGAGTCAGGAATTCGGGCCCTCGTTATCATGAACACTGAAGCTTTCTTT	CASSESGIRALVIMNTEAFF